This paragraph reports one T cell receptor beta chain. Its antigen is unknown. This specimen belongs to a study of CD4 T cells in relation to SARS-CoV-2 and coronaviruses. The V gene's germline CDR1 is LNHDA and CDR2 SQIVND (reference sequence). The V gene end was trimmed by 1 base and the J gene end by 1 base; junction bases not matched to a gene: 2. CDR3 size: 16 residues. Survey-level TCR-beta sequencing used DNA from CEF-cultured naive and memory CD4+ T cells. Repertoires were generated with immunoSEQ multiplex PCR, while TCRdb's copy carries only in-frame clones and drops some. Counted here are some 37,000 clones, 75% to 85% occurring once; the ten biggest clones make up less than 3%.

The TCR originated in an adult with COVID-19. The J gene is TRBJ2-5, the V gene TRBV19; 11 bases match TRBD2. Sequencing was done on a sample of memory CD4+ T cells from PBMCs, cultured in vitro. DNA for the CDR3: TGTGCCAGTAGTATAGCTACTAGCGGGAGCCAAGAGACCCAGTACTTC. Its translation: CASSIATSGSQETQYF.